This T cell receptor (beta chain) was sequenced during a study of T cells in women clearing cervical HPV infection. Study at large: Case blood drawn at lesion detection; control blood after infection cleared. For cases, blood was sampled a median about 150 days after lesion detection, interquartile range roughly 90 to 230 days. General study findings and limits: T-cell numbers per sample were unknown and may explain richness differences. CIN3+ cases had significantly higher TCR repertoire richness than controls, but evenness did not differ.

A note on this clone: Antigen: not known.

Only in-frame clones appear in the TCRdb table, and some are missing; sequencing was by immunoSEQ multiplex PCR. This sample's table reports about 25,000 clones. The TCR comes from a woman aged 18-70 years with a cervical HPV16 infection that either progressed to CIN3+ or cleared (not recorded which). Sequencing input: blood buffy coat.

The part of the CDR3 DNA that was read is TGTGCCAGCAGCTCGAACCTATACGAG. It is translated as CASSSNLYE. The CDR3 as a whole reads CASSSNLYEQYF. The V call is TRBV7-9, the J call TRBJ2-7; D remains unclear. The sequence runs out 3 residues before the end of the CDR3; the remainder is reconstructed from the germline J gene. Trimming removed 4 bases from V and 4 bases from J, with 8 bases in between. This CDR3 comprises 12 residues. Germline CDR1 and CDR2: SEHNR and FQNEAQ (reference sequence).